Presented here are 4 T cell receptor beta chains from one specimen sequenced in a study of cytomegalovirus exposure and HLA in healthy donors. The PCR made use of 60 Vbeta and 13 Jbeta primers. Profiled with immunoSEQ multiplex PCR; TCRdb holds only in-frame clones, not every one. The data show approximately 150,000 clones, 77% seen once. Sequenced material: PBMCs. The receptors derive from a male donor in good health and CMV-seropositive.

J is TRBJ1-2 and V is TRBV30; tentative D call: TRBD1 (5 bases). CDR1 is GTSNPN and CDR2 is SVGIG in the germline V gene (reference sequence). Trimming left V 3 bases short and J 4 bases short, with 12 bases between. The CDR3 is 13 amino acids. Here the CDR3 DNA reads TGTGCCTGGAGCGTGGGGCCCAGCTATGGCTACACCTTC. It is translated as CAWSVGPSYGYTF.

The chain employs TRBV11-2 and TRBJ2-1; TRBD2 agrees at 9 bases. CDR3 length: 17 residues. Germline V CDR1 and CDR2: SGHAT, FQNNGV. J was trimmed by 8 bases and V by 2 bases; bases with no gene match: 13. CDR3 residues: CASSLLEERGEADEQFF. The CDR3 DNA is TGTGCCAGCAGCTTATTAGAAGAGCGGGGGGAAGCGGATGAGCAGTTCTTC.

V gene TRBV4-1 combines with J gene TRBJ2-1; TRBD2 matches 7 bases. V lost 6 bases to trimming and J lost 0 bases; unmatched junction nucleotides: 5. The CDR3 totals 15 residues. CDR1 and CDR2 from the germline V gene are MGHRA and YSYEKL. The CDR3 DNA follows: TGCGCCAGCAGGCATCTAGCGGTCTCCTACAATGAGCAGTTCTTC. This gives the protein CASRHLAVSYNEQFF.

This chain joins TRBV5-1 and TRBJ2-3; 7 bases are shared with TRBD2. V lost 3 bases and J lost 8; bases outside the gene matches: 0. The germline CDR1 and CDR2 sequences are SGHRS and YFSETQ. The CDR3 sequence is 11 residues long. In nucleotides, the CDR3 is TGCGCCAGCAGCTGGGGGGGTACGCAGTATTTT. Translated: CASSWGGTQYF.